The 18 T cell receptor beta chains reported below all come from one sample, sequenced in a study of identical twins. MiXCR was run by TCRdb on the 5' RACE reads, yielding one entry per CDR3 protein. The sample includes about 890,000 distinct CDR3 sequences, about 12% seen only once; the top ten take around 1.5%. A further study also used this sample, focusing on yellow fever vaccine responses in identical twins.

Sequencing was done on a sample of PBMCs. The receptors derive from a woman aged 18-29 years in good health.

The chain employs TRBV24-1 and TRBJ2-7, with D possibly called TRBD1 or TRBD2 (5 bases each). Germline CDR1 KGHDR, CDR2 SFDVKD. The V and J ends lost 3 bases and 3 bases respectively, with 11 bases between them. The CDR3 covers 14 residues. The CDR3 loop reads CATSDAGTVYEQYF. In DNA, the CDR3 is TGTGCCACCAGTGATGCCGGGACGGTCTACGAGCAGTACTTC.

The V and J genes are TRBV24-1 and TRBJ2-5; 8 positions match TRBD2. With 1 base clipped from V and 2 bases from J, the junction kept 8 bases outside the gene matches. CDR3 length: 17 amino acids. Germline V gene sequence: CDR1 KGHDR, CDR2 SFDVKD. CDR3 in DNA: TGTGCCACCAGTGATTTAGCGGGGGCAGCTTCTCAAGAGACCCAGTACTTC. It translates to CATSDLAGAASQETQYF.

The chain is built from TRBV20-1 and TRBJ2-7; D ambiguous. The CDR3 loop spans 14 amino acids. Germline CDR1 DFQATT, CDR2 SNEGSKA (reference sequence). Trimming shortened V by 6 bases and J by 0 bases, and 15 bases separated the two germline ends. The DNA for the CDR3 is TGCAGTGCACCGGGTCCGGAAAGCTCCTACGAGCAGTACTTC. It encodes CSAPGPESSYEQYF.

This clonotype occurred a few times. The CDR3 region is CASSEAGGYGYTF. CDR3 in DNA: TGTGCCAGCAGTGAAGCGGGAGGCTATGGCTACACCTTC. This sequence joins TRBV6-1 and TRBJ1-2; no firm D call. The CDR3 extends over 13 amino acids. Germline V lookup: CDR1 MNHNS, CDR2 SASEGT. V lost 0 bases, J lost 4 bases, and 6 bases lay in between.

Only a few counts were recorded for this clonotype. The chain combines TRBV10-2 with TRBJ2-7, with D perhaps TRBD2 (6 bases). V lost 0 bases and J 2 bases, leaving 8 bases between the germline ends. The CDR3 totals 14 residues. The germline V gene encodes CDR1 WSHSY and CDR2 SAAADI. The DNA of the CDR3 is TGCGCCAGCAGTGAGTCCGGGAGTCCCTACGAGCAGTACTTC. Translation gives CASSESGSPYEQYF.

In this sample, this clonotype turned up many times. The chain carries TRBV4-1 and TRBJ2-7; 7 positions match TRBD2. Germline lookup yields CDR1 MGHRA and CDR2 YSYEKL. J gave up 0 bases and V 0 bases, and 8 bases lay outside the gene matches. The CDR3 consists of 17 residues. The CDR3 DNA reads TGCGCCAGCAGCCAAGATATCGTAGCGGGTCCCTCCTACGAGCAGTACTTC. This codes for CASSQDIVAGPSYEQYF.

CDR3 sequence: CASSPSPSLAAQYF. DNA for the CDR3: TGTGCCAGCAGTCCCTCCCCCTCTCTAGCAGCACAGTACTTC. The genes are TRBV28 and TRBJ2-7; TRBD2 is a possible D gene (5 bases). V was clipped by 5 bases and J by 10 bases, with 21 bases between them. The CDR3 consists of 14 residues. CDR1 MDHEN and CDR2 SYDVKM come from the germline V gene.

V usage is TRBV20-1 and J usage is TRBJ2-3; 7 bases are a match to TRBD2. CDR3 length: 15 residues. Trimming took 1 base from V and 0 from J; bases not matched to a gene: 4. Germline assignment: CDR1 DFQATT and CDR2 SNEGSKA (reference sequence). The CDR3 region is CSARGSGPSTDTQYF. In DNA form, the CDR3 reads TGCAGTGCTAGAGGTAGCGGGCCAAGCACAGATACGCAGTATTTT.

The table lists this clonotype with many counts. V gene TRBV20-1 combines with J gene TRBJ2-1, with D uncertain. The CDR3 length is 11 residues. The V gene's germline CDR1 is DFQATT and CDR2 SNEGSKA (reference sequence). Between the trimmed V and J ends, which lost 0 bases and 9 bases, there was a span of 6 bases. The CDR3: CSARDFTEQFF. CDR3 nucleotide sequence: TGCAGTGCTAGAGATTTTACTGAGCAGTTCTTC.

This clonotype was found a few times. The chain recombines TRBV2 with TRBJ2-1; D gene unclear. The V gene's germline CDR1 is SNHLY and CDR2 FYNNEI. This CDR3 has 15 amino acids. V lost 0 bases, J lost 4 bases, and 10 bases lay in between. The CDR3 reads CASSEAPEPYNEQFF. The CDR3 DNA sequence: TGTGCCAGCAGTGAAGCGCCGGAACCGTACAATGAGCAGTTCTTC.

This clonotype occurred a few times. This chain uses TRBV5-1 with TRBJ2-7; 10 bases align to TRBD2. Germline CDR1 reads SGHRS; CDR2 reads YFSETQ. The CDR3 is made up of 16 amino acids. Trimming cost V 2 bases and J 2 bases; bases outside gene matches: 7. In DNA form, the CDR3 reads TGCGCCAGCAGCTTAAGTCCTAGCGGGAGTACCTACGAGCAGTACTTC. This translates into CASSLSPSGSTYEQYF.

This clonotype has only a few counts. V gene TRBV3-1 combines with J gene TRBJ2-3; TRBD2 aligns across 8 bases. The germline gives CDR1 LGHDT, CDR2 YNNKEL (reference sequence). This CDR3 comprises 14 residues. The V and J ends lost 3 bases and 9 bases, in that order; junction bases with no gene match: 8. CDR3 residues: CASSQQRGLETQYF. Here the CDR3 DNA reads TGTGCCAGCAGCCAGCAAAGGGGACTAGAGACGCAGTATTTT.

This clonotype showed up just a few times. This chain uses TRBV5-1 with TRBJ2-1; D tentatively reads TRBD1 or TRBD2 (7 bases each). Germline loops: CDR1 SGHRS, CDR2 YFSETQ. V lost 4 bases and J 8 bases, leaving 25 bases between the germline ends. CDR3 size: 17 residues. The CDR3 DNA follows: TGCGCCAGCAGCCCGTATCAGGGGGGGAGGGTGTCGGATGAGCAGTTCTTC. Its protein product is CASSPYQGGRVSDEQFF.

This clonotype came up many times. The rearrangement uses TRBV28 and TRBJ2-2, with 11 bases matching TRBD2. The CDR3 covers 16 residues. The ends lost 5 bases at V and 1 base at J; junction bases unmatched: 3. In germline, CDR1 is MDHEN, CDR2 SYDVKM. Here the CDR3 DNA reads TGTGCCAGCAGTGCGGGACTAGCGGTGAACACCGGGGAGCTGTTTTTT. Translation: CASSAGLAVNTGELFF.

The chain uses TRBV5-1 and TRBJ2-3; 13 nucleotides agree with TRBD2. The CDR3 length is 18 residues. CDR1 and CDR2 (germline): SGHRS, YFSETQ. V shed 0 bases and J 4 bases; nucleotides not matched to a gene: 8. CDR3: CASSLGLAGGDGADTQYF. CDR3 bases: TGCGCCAGCAGCTTGGGACTAGCGGGAGGAGATGGTGCAGATACGCAGTATTTT.

This clonotype was found many times. The chain joins TRBV12-3 or TRBV12-4 to TRBJ2-3; perhaps TRBD1 as D (5 bases). Trimming cost V 2 bases and J 2 bases, with 14 bases left between them. The CDR3 has 16 amino acids. CDR3 sequence reads: CASSLSDIQSTDTQYF. The CDR3 coding sequence is TGTGCCAGCAGTTTATCGGACATCCAATCCACAGATACGCAGTATTTT.

This clonotype has a handful of counts. This chain uses TRBV24-1 with TRBJ1-5; the match to TRBD1 covers 7 bases. The germline gives CDR1 KGHDR, CDR2 SFDVKD. There are 16 residues in the CDR3. The J segment lost 3 bases and the V segment lost 4 bases, leaving 8 bases of the junction unmatched. The CDR3, as DNA: TGTGCCACCAGTGACTCGGCGACAGGGCCCAATCAGCCCCAGCATTTT. This translates into CATSDSATGPNQPQHF.

This clonotype came up a few times. V is TRBV12-3 or TRBV12-4 and J is TRBJ2-3, with a weak D call TRBD2 (5 bases). This CDR3 is 14 amino acids long. Trimming removed 6 bases from V and 6 bases from J, with 16 bases in between. CDR3 coding DNA: TGTGCCAGCAGACAAATCGGGGTTCAGGATACGCAGTATTTT. Translating gives CASRQIGVQDTQYF.